A single sample gave rise to the 15 T cell receptor beta chains below, sequenced in a study of blood T cell repertoires in COVID-19. Clones were sequenced by immunoSEQ multiplex PCR, and TCRdb holds only the in-frame ones, with some missing. This table has about 220,000 clones, approximately 80% appearing once. Sample: peripheral blood. The receptors shown here come from a man aged 45 to 65 with active or convalescent COVID-19.

This chain connects TRBV15 to TRBJ2-7; 9 bases map to TRBD2. CDR3 length: 15 amino acids. Per germline, CDR1 LNHNV and CDR2 YYDKDF (reference sequence). V dropped 0 bases and J dropped 2; count of bases not matched to a gene: 2. CDR3 protein: CATSRDSGRAYEQYF. In DNA form, the CDR3 reads TGTGCCACCAGCAGAGATAGCGGGAGAGCCTACGAGCAGTACTTC.

This clone occurred once. This chain joins TRBV6-2 or TRBV6-3 and TRBJ2-1; a possible D gene is TRBD1 (7 bases). Germline CDR1 is MNHEY and CDR2 is SVGEGT. The CDR3 extends over 18 amino acids. V was cut by 0 bases and J by 4 bases, with 19 bases left in between. CDR3 residues: CASSYSMGRGARYNEQFF. CDR3 nucleotides: TGTGCCAGCAGTTACTCGATGGGCAGGGGGGCGAGGTACAATGAGCAGTTCTTC.

J is TRBJ2-5 and V is TRBV28; 8 bases match TRBD1. The CDR3 is 16 amino acids. V was pared by 4 bases and J by 7 bases, with 14 bases of the junction left unmatched. Germline V gene sequence: CDR1 MDHEN, CDR2 SYDVKM. CDR3 nucleotides: TGTGCCAGCAGTTCCACCGACAGGGGCCTCTCGTGGACCCAGTACTTC. As protein: CASSSTDRGLSWTQYF.

The chain links TRBV19 to TRBJ2-1; 7 positions match TRBD2. Germline V gives CDR1 LNHDA, CDR2 SQIVND (reference sequence). V gave up 5 bases and J gave up 7 bases; unmatched junction bases: 5. The CDR3 has 13 residues. The CDR3 nucleotides are TGTGCCAGTAGTGTCCGGGGGGTGAATGAGCAGTTCTTC. It specifies CASSVRGVNEQFF. Complete variable domain (other parts from reference TRBV19 and TRBJ2-1): DGGITQSPKYLFRKEGQNVTLSCEQNLNHDAMYWYRQDPGQGLRLIYYSQIVNDFQKGDIAEGYSVSREKKESFPLTVTSAQKNPTAFYLCASSVRGVNEQFFGPGTRLTVL.

CDR3 protein: CSAQGRTEAFF. CDR3 nucleotides: TGCAGTGCTCAGGGAAGGACTGAAGCTTTCTTT. The chain has TRBV20-1 and TRBJ1-1, with D perhaps matching TRBD1 (5 bases). The CDR3 runs 11 residues. Trimming stripped 5 bases from V and 5 bases from J, with 9 bases between. Germline V gene lookup returns CDR1 DFQATT and CDR2 SNEGSKA (reference sequence).

This chain's CDR3 is CASSPGGSRAPQHF. CDR3 sequence (DNA): TGTGCCAGCAGTCCCGGGGGGTCCAGGGCGCCCCAGCATTTT. The chain recombines TRBV28 with TRBJ1-5, with a weak D call TRBD1 (5 bases). The CDR3 extends over 14 amino acids. CDR1 and CDR2 (germline): MDHEN, SYDVKM. V lost 5 bases and J lost 9, with 17 bases in between.

The chain recombines TRBV19 with TRBJ1-6, with 8 bases lining up with TRBD1. Germline CDR1 is LNHDA and CDR2 is SQIVND (reference sequence). The CDR3 sequence is 15 residues long. V was clipped by 5 bases and J by 8 bases; unmatched bases: 8. The DNA of the CDR3 is TGTGCCAGTAGTCATCGGACAGGGAAGGATTCACCCCTCCACTTT. Encoded protein: CASSHRTGKDSPLHF.

Concerning this clone itself: The same CDR3 is also encoded by other DNA sequences in this sample. The rearrangement uses TRBV2 and TRBJ2-3; no clear D. Per the germline V gene, CDR1 is SNHLY and CDR2 is FYNNEI. The CDR3 spans 11 residues. V was pared by 5 bases and J by 3 bases, with 3 bases between. The DNA of the CDR3 is TGTGCCAGCAGTTATACAGATACGCAGTATTTT. Its protein product is CASSYTDTQYF.

The chain is built from TRBV6-2 or TRBV6-3 and TRBJ2-4, with D possibly TRBD1 on 5 matching bases. Germline-derived CDR1 and CDR2 are MNHEY and SVGEGT. The CDR3 runs to 19 residues. V lost 2 bases to trimming and J lost 0 bases, with 20 bases between them. The chain's CDR3 is CASSYLAGSDFLAKNIQYF. The CDR3 nucleotides are TGTGCCAGCAGTTACCTGGCAGGGTCGGATTTCCTAGCCAAAAACATTCAGTACTTC.

This clone was detected only a few times. The genes are TRBV2 and TRBJ2-1; D is perhaps TRBD1 (6 bases). The germline gives CDR1 SNHLY, CDR2 FYNNEI. The V end lost 6 bases, the J end lost 12 bases, and 12 bases lay between the germline ends. This CDR3 is 11 amino acids long. The CDR3 sequence: CASSNREGQFF. The CDR3 nucleotides read TGTGCCAGCAGCAACAGGGAAGGGCAGTTCTTC.

The chain employs TRBV3-1 (or the pseudogene TRBV3-2) and TRBJ1-1; a possible D gene is TRBD1 (6 bases). Trimming removed 4 bases from V and 4 bases from J, with 10 bases in between. The CDR3 spans 13 residues. From germline, CDR1 is LGHDT and CDR2 YNNKEL (reference sequence). The CDR3 loop is CASSPGVSTEAFF. CDR3 in DNA: TGTGCCAGCAGCCCAGGGGTCAGCACTGAAGCTTTCTTT.

This sequence joins TRBV15 and TRBJ2-5, with D hard to call. Germline-derived CDR1 and CDR2 are LNHNV and YYDKDF (reference sequence). Trimming removed 6 bases at V and 1 base at J, with 15 bases between. The CDR3 consists of 15 residues. The CDR3 sequence is CATSKTPAVQETQYF. The CDR3 nucleotides read TGTGCCACCAGTAAAACCCCCGCGGTCCAAGAGACCCAGTACTTC.

This clone was counted once. The J gene is TRBJ1-2, the V gene TRBV2; 9 bases are shared with TRBD1. This CDR3 has 14 amino acids. V lost 6 bases and J lost 5; bases outside the gene matches: 7. CDR1 is SNHLY and CDR2 is FYNNEI in the germline V gene. The CDR3 coding sequence is TGTGCCAGCAGCATCACAGGGGGCACTTATGGCTACACCTTC. This translates into CASSITGGTYGYTF.

This clone was counted a single time. The chain has TRBV6-2 or TRBV6-3 and TRBJ1-2, with a tentative D call TRBD1 (6 bases). The CDR3 length is 13 residues. Germline V CDR1 and CDR2: MNHEY, SVGEGT. The V gene lost 6 bases and the J gene lost 2 bases, with 10 bases spanning the gap. The CDR3 reads CASSWDTNYGYTF. DNA of the CDR3: TGTGCCAGCAGCTGGGACACCAACTATGGCTACACCTTC.

Comments on this clone: Germline is not matched at one junction end, which may reflect a read error. The chain carries TRBV28 and TRBJ2-3; a weak D match, TRBD2 (5 bases). Germline CDR1 and CDR2: MDHEN and SYDVKM. CDR3 size: 15 residues. CDR3 coding DNA: TGTGCCAGCAGTTCACCCGTCGCGCTAGCCGTAAATGTGAATTTT. Amino acid sequence: CASSSPVALAVNVNF. Drawing the rest from reference TRBV28 and TRBJ2-3, the complete variable domain is DVKVTQSSRYLVKRTGEKVFLECVQDMDHENMFWYRQDPGLGLRLIYFSYDVKMKEKGDIPEGYSVSREKKERFSLILESASTNQTSMYLCASSSPVALAVNVNFGPGTRLTVL.